These T cell receptor beta chains were read from a single sample in a study of T cells in Graves' hyperthyroidism and ophthalmopathy. TCRdb passed the multiplex PCR reads through MiXCR, listing each CDR3 protein once. Seen here are hundreds of thousands of distinct CDR3 sequences, about two fifths observed once, and the top ten hold about 9%. Sample: blood. These receptors were obtained from a man between 18 and 35 years old with Graves' hyperthyroidism. CDR3s include the opening cysteine and the closing phenylalanine or tryptophan. Each record gives: J gene, D gene, clone size, V gene, CDR3 protein, CDR3 DNA. D genes are given only for firm matches. Part of the rows lack a size; the others show once, few, many or a class for expanded clones.

TRBJ1-1,TRBD1,NA,TRBV29-1,CSSEETGPEAFF,TGCAGCTCCGAAGAGACAGGGCCCGAAGCTTTCTTT
TRBJ2-6,NA,many,TRBV7-2,CASSLGGLGSGANVLTF,TGTGCCAGCAGCTTAGGGGGGCTAGGTTCTGGGGCCAACGTCCTGACTTTC
TRBJ2-2,NA,once,TRBV10-2,CASSYSWGSDTGELFF,TGTGCCAGCAGTTACTCGTGGGGGAGTGACACCGGGGAGCTGTTTTTT
TRBJ2-2,NA,NA,TRBV3-1,CASSPDLGGELFF,TGTGCCAGCAGCCCCGACCTGGGCGGGGAGCTGTTTTTT
TRBJ2-5,NA,few,TRBV6-6,CASSYSSNRPFETQYF,TGTGCCAGCAGTTACTCGAGTAACAGACCCTTCGAGACCCAGTACTTC
TRBJ2-7,NA,few,TRBV5-5,CASLAGTEQYF,TGTGCCAGCCTCGCTGGGACCGAGCAGTACTTC
TRBJ2-5,NA,NA,TRBV10-3,CATGTTETQYF,TGTGCCACCGGGACGACAGAGACCCAGTACTTC
TRBJ1-4,NA,many,TRBV29-1,CSVEGSTTNEKLFF,TGCAGCGTTGAAGGATCAACAACTAATGAAAAACTGTTTTTT
TRBJ1-1,NA,many,TRBV29-1,CSVEGGMNTEAFF,TGCAGCGTTGAAGGAGGGATGAACACTGAAGCTTTCTTT
TRBJ1-3,NA,NA,TRBV7-3,CASSRGRDSGNTIYF,TGTGCCAGCAGCCGAGGGAGGGATTCTGGAAACACCATATATTTT
TRBJ2-6,NA,few,TRBV12-3/TRBV12-4,CASRTGPGANVLTF,TGTGCCAGCAGAACAGGGCCCGGGGCCAACGTCCTGACTTTC
TRBJ1-2,TRBD1,few,TRBV20-1,CSAEQGNDGYTF,TGCAGTGCTGAACAGGGGAACGATGGCTACACCTTC
TRBJ1-1,NA,many,TRBV5-1,CASSFGGTVGRTEAFF,TGCGCCAGCAGCTTCGGGGGTACGGTTGGGCGAACTGAAGCTTTCTTT
TRBJ1-2,TRBD1,NA,TRBV6-5,CACSLGDRGNGYTF,TGTGCCTGCAGTCTCGGGGACAGGGGAAATGGCTACACCTTC
TRBJ1-1,NA,few,TRBV9,CASSQQGTHGAFF,TGTGCCAGCAGCCAACAAGGGACCCACGGGGCTTTCTTT
TRBJ2-5,TRBD2,NA,TRBV12-3/TRBV12-4,CASTPAGGTGETQYF,TGTGCCAGCACTCCGGCGGGGGGAACAGGGGAGACCCAGTACTTC
TRBJ1-4,NA,NA,TRBV7-2,CASSLSSGVEKLFF,TGTGCCAGCAGCTTATCATCGGGGGTTGAAAAACTGTTTTTT
TRBJ1-6,NA,NA,TRBV28,CASSLRGAGTLHF,TGTGCCAGCAGTTTACGGGGGGCAGGGACCCTCCACTTT
TRBJ1-3,NA,many,TRBV20-1,CSAIGGRRGNTIYF,TGCAGTGCCATAGGGGGTCGGAGAGGGAACACCATATATTTT
TRBJ2-2,TRBD2,once,TRBV5-1,CASRGSGGPGTGELFF,TGCGCCAGCAGGGGTAGCGGGGGGCCCGGCACCGGGGAGCTGTTTTTT
TRBJ1-3,NA,few,TRBV4-3,CASSQVKMGSAGNTIYF,TGCGCCAGCAGCCAAGTGAAGATGGGTAGCGCTGGAAACACCATATATTTT
TRBJ1-4,NA,NA,TRBV20-1,CSAPYWDGLNEKLFF,TGCAGTGCCCCTTACTGGGACGGTCTAAATGAAAAACTGTTTTTT
TRBJ2-2,NA,NA,TRBV24-1,CASSSSSVEGTGELFF,TGTGCCAGCAGTTCCTCCAGCGTGGAGGGGACCGGGGAGCTGTTTTTT
TRBJ1-2,NA,NA,TRBV12-3/TRBV12-4,CASSFGAYGYTF,TGTGCCAGCAGTTTTGGGGCCTATGGCTACACCTTC
TRBJ1-4,NA,many,TRBV19,CASTFGMSEKLFF,TGTGCCAGTACCTTCGGTATGTCTGAAAAACTGTTTTTT
TRBJ1-5,NA,few,TRBV12-3/TRBV12-4,CASKPDRYNQPQHF,TGTGCCAGCAAACCAGACAGATACAATCAGCCCCAGCATTTT